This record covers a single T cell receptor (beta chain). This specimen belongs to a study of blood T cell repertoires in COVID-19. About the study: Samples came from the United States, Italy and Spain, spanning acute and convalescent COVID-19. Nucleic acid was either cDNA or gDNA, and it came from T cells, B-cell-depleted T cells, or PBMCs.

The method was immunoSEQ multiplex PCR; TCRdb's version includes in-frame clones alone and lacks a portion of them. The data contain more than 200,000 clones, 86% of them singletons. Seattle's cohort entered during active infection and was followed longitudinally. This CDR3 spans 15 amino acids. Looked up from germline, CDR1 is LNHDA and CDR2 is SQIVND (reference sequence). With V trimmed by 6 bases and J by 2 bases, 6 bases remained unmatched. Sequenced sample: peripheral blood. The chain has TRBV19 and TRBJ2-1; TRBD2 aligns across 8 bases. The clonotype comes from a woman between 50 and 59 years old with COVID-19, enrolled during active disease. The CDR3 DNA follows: TGTGCCAGTAGGCAGTCGCGGGAGGCCTACAATGAGCAGTTCTTC. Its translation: CASRQSREAYNEQFF. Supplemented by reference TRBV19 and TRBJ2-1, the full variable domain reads DGGITQSPKYLFRKEGQNVTLSCEQNLNHDAMYWYRQDPGQGLRLIYYSQIVNDFQKGDIAEGYSVSREKKESFPLTVTSAQKNPTAFYLCASRQSREAYNEQFFGPGTRLTVL.